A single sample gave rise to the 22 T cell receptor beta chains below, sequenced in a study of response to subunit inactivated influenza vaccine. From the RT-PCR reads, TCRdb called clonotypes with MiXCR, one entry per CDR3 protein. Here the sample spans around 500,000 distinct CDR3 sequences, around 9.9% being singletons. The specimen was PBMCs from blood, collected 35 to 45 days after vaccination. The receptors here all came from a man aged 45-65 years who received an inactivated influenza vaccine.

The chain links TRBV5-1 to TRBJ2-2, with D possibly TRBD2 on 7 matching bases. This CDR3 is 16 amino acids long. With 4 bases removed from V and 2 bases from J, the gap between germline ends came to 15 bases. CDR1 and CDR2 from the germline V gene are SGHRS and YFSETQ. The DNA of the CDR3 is TGCGCCAGCAGCCGCGGACAGCGGGGTAACACCGGGGAGCTGTTTTTT. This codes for CASSRGQRGNTGELFF.

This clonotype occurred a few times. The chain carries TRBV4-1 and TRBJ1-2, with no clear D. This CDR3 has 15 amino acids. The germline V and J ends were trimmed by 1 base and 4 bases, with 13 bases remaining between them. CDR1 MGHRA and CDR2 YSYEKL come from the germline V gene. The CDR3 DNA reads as TGCGCCAGCAGCCAAGTTGGGCCTTCTGTCTATGGCTACACCTTC. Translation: CASSQVGPSVYGYTF.

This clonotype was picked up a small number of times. In nucleotides, the CDR3 is TGCGCCAGCCAGGACAGGGCCACTGAAGCTTTCTTT. Translated: CASQDRATEAFF. This rearrangement joins TRBV5-1 to TRBJ1-1, with 8 nucleotides matching TRBD1. There are 12 residues in the CDR3. Germline values: CDR1 SGHRS, CDR2 YFSETQ. V gave up 7 bases and J gave up 4 bases; unmatched junction bases: 3.

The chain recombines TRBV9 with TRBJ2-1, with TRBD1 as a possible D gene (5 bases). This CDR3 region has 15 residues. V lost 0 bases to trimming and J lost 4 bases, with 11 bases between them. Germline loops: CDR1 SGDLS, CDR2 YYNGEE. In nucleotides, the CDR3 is TGTGCCAGCAGCGTAGCTCTCCAGGGATACAATGAGCAGTTCTTC. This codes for CASSVALQGYNEQFF.

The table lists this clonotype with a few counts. CDR3 amino acids: CATSSLRSADTQYF. CDR3 sequence (DNA): TGTGCCACCAGCAGTCTACGATCAGCAGATACGCAGTATTTT. This sequence joins TRBV15 and TRBJ2-3; no clear D. The V and J ends lost 3 bases and 4 bases respectively, with 11 bases between them. The CDR3 has 14 amino acids. CDR1 and CDR2 (germline): LNHNV, YYDKDF (reference sequence). Drawing the rest from reference TRBV15 and TRBJ2-3, the complete variable domain is DAMVIQNPRYQVTQFGKPVTLSCSQTLNHNVMYWYQQKSSQAPKLLFHYYDKDFNNEADTPDNFQSRRPNTSFCFLDIRSPGLGDTAMYLCATSSLRSADTQYFGPGTRLTVL.

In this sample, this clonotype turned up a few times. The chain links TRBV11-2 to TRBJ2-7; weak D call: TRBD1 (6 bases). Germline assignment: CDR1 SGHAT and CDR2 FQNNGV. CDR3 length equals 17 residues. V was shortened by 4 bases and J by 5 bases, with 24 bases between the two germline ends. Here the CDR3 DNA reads TGTGCCAGCAGCTCAATAAGGTGGACCACAGGGTCCCACGAGCAGTACTTC. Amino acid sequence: CASSSIRWTTGSHEQYF.

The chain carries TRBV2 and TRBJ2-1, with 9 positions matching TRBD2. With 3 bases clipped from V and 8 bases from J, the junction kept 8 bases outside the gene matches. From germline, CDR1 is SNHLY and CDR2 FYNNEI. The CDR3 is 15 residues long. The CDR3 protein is CASSDPGLALDEQFF. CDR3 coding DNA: TGTGCCAGCAGTGACCCGGGACTAGCACTCGATGAGCAGTTCTTC.

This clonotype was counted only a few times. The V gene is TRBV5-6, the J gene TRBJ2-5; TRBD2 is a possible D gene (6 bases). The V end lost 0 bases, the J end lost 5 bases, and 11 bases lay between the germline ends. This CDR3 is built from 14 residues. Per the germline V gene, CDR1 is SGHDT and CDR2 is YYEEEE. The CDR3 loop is CASSLGLVRETQYF. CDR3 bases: TGTGCCAGCAGCTTGGGACTAGTACGGGAGACCCAGTACTTC.

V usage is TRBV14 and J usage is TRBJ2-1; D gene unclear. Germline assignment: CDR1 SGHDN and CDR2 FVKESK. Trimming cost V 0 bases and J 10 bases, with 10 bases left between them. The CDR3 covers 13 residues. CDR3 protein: CASSQEQYSEQFF. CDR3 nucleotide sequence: TGTGCCAGCAGCCAAGAACAATACTCCGAGCAGTTCTTC.

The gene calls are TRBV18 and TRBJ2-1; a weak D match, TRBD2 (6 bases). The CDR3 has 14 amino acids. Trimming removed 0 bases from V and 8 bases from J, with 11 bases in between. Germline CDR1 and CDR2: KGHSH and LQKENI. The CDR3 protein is CASSPPGLIDEQFF. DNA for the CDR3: TGTGCCAGCTCACCACCTGGACTAATTGATGAGCAGTTCTTC.

CDR3 sequence: CSANTGTSGGYEQYF. CDR3 in DNA: TGCAGTGCCAACACCGGGACTAGCGGGGGCTACGAGCAGTACTTC. This chain joins TRBV20-1 and TRBJ2-7; 14 bases align to TRBD2. The length of the CDR3 is 15 residues. CDR1 is DFQATT and CDR2 is SNEGSKA in the germline V gene (reference sequence). Germline trimming cut 6 bases from V and 3 bases from J; bases unmatched to any gene: 7.

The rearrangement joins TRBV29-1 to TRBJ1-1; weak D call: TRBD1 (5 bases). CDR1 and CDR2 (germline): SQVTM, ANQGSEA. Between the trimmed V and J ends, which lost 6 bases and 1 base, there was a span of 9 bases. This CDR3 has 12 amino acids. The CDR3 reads CSVPGQNTEAFF. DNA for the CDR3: TGCAGCGTGCCCGGACAGAACACTGAAGCTTTCTTT.

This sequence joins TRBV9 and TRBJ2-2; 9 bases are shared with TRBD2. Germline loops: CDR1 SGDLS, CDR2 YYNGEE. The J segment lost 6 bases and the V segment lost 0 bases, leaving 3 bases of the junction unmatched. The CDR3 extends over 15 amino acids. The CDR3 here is CASSVGGRASGELFF. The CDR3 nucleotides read TGTGCCAGCAGCGTAGGCGGGAGGGCGTCCGGGGAGCTGTTTTTT.

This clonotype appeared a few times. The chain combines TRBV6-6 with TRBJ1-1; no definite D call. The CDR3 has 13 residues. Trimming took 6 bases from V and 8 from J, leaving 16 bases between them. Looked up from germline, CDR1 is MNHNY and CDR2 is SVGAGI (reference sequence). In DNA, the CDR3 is TGTGCCAGCAGACGCCAGGATCTCGCCGAAGCTTTCTTT. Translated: CASRRQDLAEAFF.

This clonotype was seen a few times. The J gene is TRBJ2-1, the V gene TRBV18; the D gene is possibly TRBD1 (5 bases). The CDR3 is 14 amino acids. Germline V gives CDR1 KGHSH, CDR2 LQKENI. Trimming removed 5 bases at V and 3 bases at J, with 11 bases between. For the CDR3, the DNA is TGTGCCAGCTCATCCGACAGCGTCTACAATGAGCAGTTCTTC. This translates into CASSSDSVYNEQFF.

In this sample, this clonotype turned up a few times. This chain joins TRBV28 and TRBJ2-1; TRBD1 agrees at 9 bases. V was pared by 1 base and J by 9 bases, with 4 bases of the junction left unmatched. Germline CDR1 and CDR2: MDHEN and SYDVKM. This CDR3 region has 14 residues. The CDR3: CASSLLDRGSEQFF. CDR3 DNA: TGTGCCAGCAGTTTATTGGACAGGGGAAGTGAGCAGTTCTTC.

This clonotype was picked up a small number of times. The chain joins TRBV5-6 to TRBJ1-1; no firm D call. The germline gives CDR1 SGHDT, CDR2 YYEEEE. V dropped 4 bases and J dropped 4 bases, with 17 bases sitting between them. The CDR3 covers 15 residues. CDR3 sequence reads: CASSMIGQRSTEAFF. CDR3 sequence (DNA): TGTGCCAGCAGCATGATAGGGCAGCGCTCCACTGAAGCTTTCTTT.

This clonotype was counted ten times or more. CDR3 sequence (DNA): TGCGCCAGCAGCCCCGGTGCGGGAGGGCCTGGTGAGCAGTTCTTC. The encoded protein is CASSPGAGGPGEQFF. This chain uses TRBV5-1 with TRBJ2-1; 9 bases match TRBD2. Germline CDR1 and CDR2: SGHRS and YFSETQ. This CDR3 spans 15 amino acids. V was clipped by 4 bases and J by 9 bases; unmatched bases: 11.

Written as DNA, the CDR3 is TGTGCCAGCAGTTCTGGGACAGAAGACCAAGAGACCCAGTACTTC. Translating gives CASSSGTEDQETQYF. This chain uses TRBV2 with TRBJ2-5; TRBD1 matches 7 bases. CDR3 length: 15 amino acids. CDR1 and CDR2 from the germline V gene are SNHLY and FYNNEI. Losses at the gene ends were 5 bases for V and 0 bases for J; bases not matched to a gene: 6. The full variable domain, its missing parts supplied by reference TRBV2 and TRBJ2-5, is EPEVTQTPSHQVTQMGQEVILRCVPISNHLYFYWYRQILGQKVEFLVSFYNNEISEKSEIFDDQFSVERPDGSNFTLKIRSTKLEDSAMYFCASSSGTEDQETQYFGPGTRLLVL.

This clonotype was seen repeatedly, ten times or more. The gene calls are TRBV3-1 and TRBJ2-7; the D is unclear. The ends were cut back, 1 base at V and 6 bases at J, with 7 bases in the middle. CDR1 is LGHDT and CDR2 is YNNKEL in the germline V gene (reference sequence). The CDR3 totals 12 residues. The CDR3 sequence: CASSQGNGEQYF. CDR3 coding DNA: TGTGCCAGCAGCCAAGGTAACGGCGAGCAGTACTTC.

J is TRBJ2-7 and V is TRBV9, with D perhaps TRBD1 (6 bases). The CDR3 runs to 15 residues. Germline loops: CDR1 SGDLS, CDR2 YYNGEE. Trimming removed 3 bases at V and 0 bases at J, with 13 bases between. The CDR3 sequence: CASSDGQPGSYEQYF. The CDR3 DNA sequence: TGTGCCAGCAGCGACGGACAGCCGGGCTCCTACGAGCAGTACTTC. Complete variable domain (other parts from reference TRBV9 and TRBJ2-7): DSGVTQTPKHLITATGQRVTLRCSPRSGDLSVYWYQQSLDQGLQFLIQYYNGEERAKGNILERFSAQQFPDLHSELNLSSLELGDSALYFCASSDGQPGSYEQYFGPGTRLTVT.

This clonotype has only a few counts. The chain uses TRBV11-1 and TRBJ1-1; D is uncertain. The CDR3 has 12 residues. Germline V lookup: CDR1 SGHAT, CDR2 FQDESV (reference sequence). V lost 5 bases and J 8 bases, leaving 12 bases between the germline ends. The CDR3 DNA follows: TGTGCCAGCAGCCCGGGTCTCCGGGAAGCTTTCTTT. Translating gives CASSPGLREAFF.